One sample yielded the 22 T cell receptor beta chains listed below, sequenced in a study of graft-versus-host responses after intestinal transplantation. The table came from immunoSEQ multiplex PCR; TCRdb's copy has only in-frame clones and leaves some out. This table has some 130,000 clones, around nine tenths appearing once. Which antigens these TCRs recognize remains unknown. The sample consisted of unstimulated CD4+ T cells sorted from spleen or lymph node cells, taken before intestinal transplant. These receptors came from a human donor who received an intestinal transplant.

In its sample, this clone was seen once. J is TRBJ2-6 and V is TRBV11-3; tentatively, D is TRBD1 (6 bases). The CDR3 loop spans 15 amino acids. Trimming took off 6 bases at V and 4 bases at J, with 13 bases between the two ends. Germline V gene lookup returns CDR1 SGHNT and CDR2 YENEEA. The CDR3 sequence is CASRPLGAGANVLTF. The CDR3 region has the DNA TGTGCCAGCAGACCCTTGGGGGCCGGGGCCAACGTCCTGACTTTC. Drawing the rest from reference TRBV11-3 and TRBJ2-6, the complete variable domain is EAGVVQSPRYKIIEKKQPVAFWCNPISGHNTLYWYLQNLGQGPELLIRYENEEAVDDSQLPKDRFSAERLKGVDSTLKIQPAELGDSAVYLCASRPLGAGANVLTFGAGSRLTVL.

The V call is TRBV7-3, the J call TRBJ2-2; TRBD2 matches 7 bases. This CDR3 region has 13 residues. Trimming took 4 bases from V and 7 from J; bases not matched to a gene: 3. CDR1 and CDR2 (germline): SGHTA, FQGTGA. This CDR3 reads CASSSRTSGELFF. The CDR3 DNA reads TGTGCCAGCAGCTCCAGGACTAGCGGGGAGCTGTTTTTT.

The V and J genes are TRBV5-1 and TRBJ1-1, with D hard to call. The CDR3 consists of 15 residues. Looked up from germline, CDR1 is SGHRS and CDR2 is YFSETQ. V lost 0 bases and J lost 1, with 10 bases in between. CDR3 sequence reads: CASSLAREGNTEAFF. The CDR3 nucleotides read TGCGCCAGCAGCTTGGCGAGGGAAGGGAACACTGAAGCTTTCTTT.

CDR3 residues: CASGTAIRRREKLFF. Written as DNA, the CDR3 is TGTGCCAGCGGGACAGCGATCCGTCGACGTGAAAAACTGTTTTTT. The genes are TRBV2 and TRBJ1-4, with 7 bases identical to TRBD1. Looked up from germline, CDR1 is SNHLY and CDR2 is FYNNEI. The CDR3 covers 15 residues. Trimming at V came to 8 bases and at J to 7 bases, leaving 13 bases not matched to a gene. The full variable domain, with the rest looked up from reference TRBV2 and TRBJ1-4, is EPEVTQTPSHQVTQMGQEVILRCVPISNHLYFYWYRQILGQKVEFLVSFYNNEISEKSEIFDDQFSVERPDGSNFTLKIRSTKLEDSAMYFCASGTAIRRREKLFFGSGTQLSVL.

This sequence joins TRBV5-4 and TRBJ2-1; D is possibly TRBD2 (5 bases). The germline gives CDR1 SGHNT, CDR2 YYREEE (reference sequence). The CDR3 totals 11 residues. The V and J ends lost 4 bases and 9 bases respectively, with 8 bases between them. CDR3 DNA sequence: TGTGCCAGCAGCCTCGAGGGTGAGCAGTTCTTC. It translates to CASSLEGEQFF.

The rearrangement links TRBV30 to TRBJ2-5, with D maybe TRBD1 (5 bases). The CDR3 sequence is 17 residues long. V shed 0 bases and J shed 4 bases, with 21 bases lying between them. Germline CDR1 is GTSNPN and CDR2 is SVGIG (reference sequence). This CDR3 is CAWSVARVNLDRETQYF. As DNA, the CDR3 is TGTGCCTGGAGTGTCGCCAGGGTAAATTTAGATCGAGAGACCCAGTACTTC. Filled out from reference TRBV30 and TRBJ2-5, the complete variable domain reads SQTIHQWPATLVQPVGSPLSLECTVEGTSNPNLYWYRQAAGRGLQLLFYSVGIGQISSEVPQNLSASRPQDRQFILSSKKLLLSDSGFYLCAWSVARVNLDRETQYFGPGTRLLVL.

This sequence joins TRBV5-5 and TRBJ1-2; D is uncertain. CDR1 is SGHKS, CDR2 YYEKEE, per germline (reference sequence). The CDR3 is made up of 13 amino acids. V lost 4 bases, J lost 4 bases, and 11 bases lay in between. CDR3 nucleotide sequence: TGTGCCAGCAGCCAAAGGGAGATCTATGGCTACACCTTC. Amino acid sequence: CASSQREIYGYTF.

The V call is TRBV5-4, the J call TRBJ2-2, with D possibly being TRBD1 or TRBD2 (5 bases each). The CDR3 sequence is 14 residues long. Trimming left V 3 bases short and J 6 bases short, with 12 bases between. Germline V gene data show CDR1 as SGHNT and CDR2 as YYREEE (reference sequence). CDR3: CASSSRDGPGELFF. Here the CDR3 DNA reads TGTGCCAGCAGCTCCCGGGACGGCCCCGGGGAGCTGTTTTTT.

The chain uses TRBV19 and TRBJ1-2; D might be TRBD1 (6 bases). The V end was cut by 4 bases, the J end by 4 bases, with 13 bases between. This CDR3 has 14 residues. Germline CDR1 is LNHDA and CDR2 is SQIVND (reference sequence). The CDR3 here is CASSTSRGPYGYTF. The CDR3 DNA reads as TGTGCCAGTAGTACTTCCAGGGGCCCCTATGGCTACACCTTC. The complete variable domain, with remaining parts taken from reference TRBV19 and TRBJ1-2, reads DGGITQSPKYLFRKEGQNVTLSCEQNLNHDAMYWYRQDPGQGLRLIYYSQIVNDFQKGDIAEGYSVSREKKESFPLTVTSAQKNPTAFYLCASSTSRGPYGYTFGSGTRLTVV.

V usage is TRBV2 and J usage is TRBJ1-6; perhaps TRBD1 as D (5 bases). The CDR3 runs to 13 residues. Trimming pared 8 bases from V and 8 bases from J, leaving 13 bases between. Germline values: CDR1 SNHLY, CDR2 FYNNEI. CDR3 DNA: TGTGCCAGCCTTGGGACTGAAGATTCACCCCTCCACTTT. It codes for CASLGTEDSPLHF.

The rearrangement joins TRBV19 to TRBJ1-4, with 9 nucleotides matching TRBD1. CDR1 and CDR2 from the germline V gene are LNHDA and SQIVND (reference sequence). The CDR3 runs 14 residues. Trimming at V came to 7 bases and at J to 8 bases, leaving 8 bases not matched to a gene. CDR3 sequence reads: CASKDRGFREKLFF. CDR3 bases: TGTGCCAGTAAGGACAGGGGATTTAGGGAAAAACTGTTTTTT.

This rearrangement joins TRBV5-4 to TRBJ1-2; D gene uncertain. CDR1 is SGHNT, CDR2 YYREEE, per germline (reference sequence). Between the trimmed V and J ends, which lost 2 bases and 0 bases, there was a span of 8 bases. The CDR3 loop spans 14 amino acids. The CDR3 DNA sequence: TGTGCCAGCAGCTTAGGCAGGACTAACTATGGCTACACCTTC. It codes for CASSLGRTNYGYTF.

The rearrangement joins TRBV27 to TRBJ1-2, with D unclear. V lost 5 bases to trimming and J lost 8 bases, with 12 bases between them. The CDR3 has 12 amino acids. Germline values: CDR1 MNHEY, CDR2 SMNVEV (reference sequence). The CDR3, as DNA: TGTGCCAGCAGTACAAACAGAGGGGGCTACACCTTC. It is translated as CASSTNRGGYTF.

This chain joins TRBV27 and TRBJ1-2; TRBD1 agrees at 9 bases. The CDR3 is made up of 15 amino acids. Per germline, CDR1 MNHEY and CDR2 SMNVEV (reference sequence). V was clipped by 3 bases and J by 7 bases; unmatched bases: 9. The CDR3 protein is CASSFRNRGLFGYTF. The CDR3 bases are TGTGCCAGCAGTTTCAGAAACAGGGGGCTCTTTGGCTACACCTTC.

This clone was seen a handful of times. The chain is built from TRBV7-9 and TRBJ2-7; unclear D gene. From germline, CDR1 is SEHNR and CDR2 FQNEAQ (reference sequence). The CDR3 loop spans 15 amino acids. The V end lost 0 bases, the J end lost 3 bases, and 12 bases lay between the germline ends. The CDR3 sequence is CASSLAAGVNYEQYF. CDR3 sequence (DNA): TGTGCCAGCAGCTTAGCGGCTGGGGTGAACTACGAGCAGTACTTC.

The J gene is TRBJ1-1, the V gene TRBV11-2; 7 nucleotides line up with TRBD1. Germline trimming cut 5 bases from V and 1 base from J; bases unmatched to any gene: 7. Germline V gene sequence: CDR1 SGHAT, CDR2 FQNNGV. The CDR3 is 15 amino acids. CDR3: CASSPRTGRNTEAFF. In DNA, the CDR3 is TGTGCCAGCAGCCCCCGGACAGGCAGGAACACTGAAGCTTTCTTT.

The V call is TRBV29-1, the J call TRBJ1-2, with D unclear. Germline V lookup: CDR1 SQVTM, CDR2 ANQGSEA. The V gene lost 2 bases and the J gene lost 1 base, with 11 bases spanning the gap. CDR3 length: 14 residues. CDR3: CSVENNPGNYGYTF. CDR3 DNA: TGCAGCGTTGAAAATAATCCGGGTAACTATGGCTACACCTTC.

The rearrangement uses TRBV30 and TRBJ1-6; D is ambiguous. The CDR3 spans 13 residues. V lost 0 bases and J lost 12, with 12 bases in between. The germline gives CDR1 GTSNPN, CDR2 SVGIG (reference sequence). The CDR3 sequence: CAWSVDGRGPLHF. The DNA for the CDR3 is TGTGCCTGGAGTGTAGATGGTCGGGGACCCCTCCACTTT.

As for this clone: This sample also contains other DNA sequences that code for the same CDR3. The chain combines TRBV13 with TRBJ2-7; D possibly corresponds to TRBD1 (5 bases). In germline, CDR1 is PRHDT, CDR2 FYEKMQ (reference sequence). This CDR3 spans 15 amino acids. Trimming stripped 1 base from V and 0 bases from J, with 10 bases between. CDR3: CASSLEPTGSYEQYF. CDR3 sequence (DNA): TGTGCCAGCAGCTTAGAACCCACAGGCTCCTACGAGCAGTACTTC. The variable domain in full, completed from reference TRBV13 and TRBJ2-7, reads AAGVIQSPRHLIKEKRETATLKCYPIPRHDTVYWYQQGPGQDPQFLISFYEKMQSDKGSIPDRFSAQQFSDYHSELNMSSLELGDSALYFCASSLEPTGSYEQYFGPGTRLTVT.

The rearrangement links TRBV5-1 to TRBJ2-7; D may match TRBD1 or TRBD2 (6 bases each). This CDR3 has 15 amino acids. The germline V gene has CDR1 SGHRS and CDR2 YFSETQ. Trimming cost V 3 bases and J 7 bases, with 20 bases left between them. In DNA, the CDR3 is TGCGCCAGCAGCTCCCGGACGGATGAAGGGGGGGAGCAGTACTTC. This sequence encodes CASSSRTDEGGEQYF.

This chain uses TRBV19 with TRBJ1-2, with D possibly being TRBD1 (6 bases). CDR3 length: 14 residues. CDR1 is LNHDA, CDR2 SQIVND, per germline (reference sequence). V was trimmed by 4 bases and J by 4 bases, leaving 13 bases between them. The DNA of the CDR3 is TGTGCCAGTAGTACCCCCGGACAGACCTATGGCTACACCTTC. It translates to CASSTPGQTYGYTF.

V and J are TRBV2 and TRBJ1-2; TRBD1 might be the D (5 bases). From germline, CDR1 is SNHLY and CDR2 FYNNEI. V was cut by 3 bases and J by 4 bases, with 15 bases left in between. The CDR3 has 15 amino acids. Here the CDR3 DNA reads TGTGCCAGCAGTGAGTCCAGGGTCCCTGGCTATGGCTACACCTTC. This translates into CASSESRVPGYGYTF.